The 18 T cell receptor beta chains below come from one sample, sequenced in a study of blood T cell repertoires in COVID-19. Profiling relied on immunoSEQ multiplex PCR, and the TCRdb table lists in-frame clones only, not all of them. The sample lists about 350,000 clones, approximately 91% occurring once. The specimen was PBMCs or T cells enriched from blood (not recorded which). The receptors here all came from a woman between 25 and 40 years old who had been exposed to COVID-19.

This chain joins TRBV5-1 and TRBJ1-6, with 8 bases lining up with TRBD1. There are 17 residues in the CDR3. V lost 0 bases, J lost 4 bases, and 6 bases stayed unmatched. The germline V gene encodes CDR1 SGHRS and CDR2 YFSETQ. The CDR3 DNA sequence: TGCGCCAGCAGCTTGGCCGGGACAGGCCGTTATAATTCACCCCTCCACTTT. This translates into CASSLAGTGRYNSPLHF.

J is TRBJ2-5 and V is TRBV3-1 (or the pseudogene TRBV3-2); D remains unclear. In germline, CDR1 is LGHDT, CDR2 YNNKEL (reference sequence). CDR3 length: 13 residues. V was cut by 6 bases and J by 1 base, with 9 bases left in between. CDR3 DNA: TGTGCCAGCAGAACGTCAGGCCAAGAGACCCAGTACTTC. Protein product: CASRTSGQETQYF.

V is TRBV5-8 and J is TRBJ1-1, with TRBD1 as a possible D gene (5 bases). The germline CDR1 and CDR2 sequences are SGHTS and YDEGEE. V was shortened by 1 base and J by 0 bases, with 13 bases between the two germline ends. There are 16 residues in the CDR3. For the CDR3, the DNA is TGTGCCAGCAGCTTGTTTGCAGGGATGGTGAACACTGAAGCTTTCTTT. Translation: CASSLFAGMVNTEAFF.

This clone was detected once. V usage is TRBV4-2 and J usage is TRBJ2-7; weak D call: TRBD1 (6 bases). V was shortened by 0 bases and J by 7 bases, with 10 bases between the two germline ends. CDR3 length: 13 amino acids. Germline assignment: CDR1 LGHNA and CDR2 YNFKEQ. The CDR3 reads CASSQDTGREQYF. CDR3 in DNA: TGTGCCAGCAGCCAAGATACAGGGCGAGAGCAGTACTTC.

The rearrangement links TRBV5-5 to TRBJ2-7; no clear D gene. Trimming pared 0 bases from V and 0 bases from J, leaving 10 bases between. The CDR3 loop spans 15 amino acids. CDR1 is SGHKS, CDR2 YYEKEE, per germline (reference sequence). CDR3 sequence: CASSLGLDISYEQYF. The CDR3 nucleotides are TGTGCCAGCAGCTTGGGGCTCGACATCTCCTACGAGCAGTACTTC.

The chain combines TRBV5-1 with TRBJ2-2; 10 bases match TRBD2. CDR1 is SGHRS, CDR2 YFSETQ, per germline. The CDR3 is 15 residues long. The J segment lost 5 bases and the V segment lost 5 bases, leaving 6 bases of the junction unmatched. In nucleotides, the CDR3 is TGCGCCAGCAGTCAGGCTAGCGGGAGTACCGGGGAGCTGTTTTTT. Protein: CASSQASGSTGELFF.

The J gene is TRBJ2-2, the V gene TRBV5-1, with 8 bases fitting TRBD1. J gave up 4 bases and V 3 bases, and 5 bases lay outside the gene matches. The CDR3 runs 15 residues. Looked up from germline, CDR1 is SGHRS and CDR2 is YFSETQ. The CDR3 region is CASSSQGAITGELFF. CDR3 nucleotides: TGCGCCAGCAGCTCCCAGGGGGCGATCACCGGGGAGCTGTTTTTT.

This chain links TRBV27 with TRBJ1-1; D perhaps matches TRBD1 (5 bases). Trimming pared 6 bases from V and 6 bases from J, leaving 17 bases between. Germline assignment: CDR1 MNHEY and CDR2 SMNVEV (reference sequence). This CDR3 is built from 14 residues. The CDR3 nucleotides read TGTGCCAGCAGCTCTACATTCCAGGGCGCTGAAGCTTTCTTT. Translated, it gives CASSSTFQGAEAFF.

Concerning this clone itself: An end of the junction differs from the germline gene, which may be a read error. The rearrangement joins TRBV3-1 (or the pseudogene TRBV3-2) to TRBJ2-2; D possibly corresponds to TRBD2 (5 bases). The CDR3 loop spans 14 amino acids. CDR1 is LGHDT, CDR2 YNNKEL, per germline (reference sequence). The CDR3: CASSQVAATGDLFF. The CDR3 DNA follows: TGTGCCAGCAGCCAAGTCGCGGCCACCGGGGATCTGTTTTTT.

The chain links TRBV29-1 to TRBJ2-5; TRBD1 matches at 7 bases. This CDR3 has 11 amino acids. The V and J ends lost 7 bases and 2 bases, in that order; junction bases with no gene match: 1. Per germline, CDR1 SQVTM and CDR2 ANQGSEA. In DNA, the CDR3 is TGCAGCGCGGGACAGCAAGAGACCCAGTACTTC. Translation: CSAGQQETQYF.

This chain's CDR3 is CASSRGFATYEQYF. The DNA for the CDR3 is TGCGCCAGCAGCCGGGGGTTCGCAACCTACGAGCAGTACTTC. The V call is TRBV5-1, the J call TRBJ2-7, with D possibly being TRBD2 (6 bases). The CDR3 runs 14 residues. Germline CDR1 is SGHRS and CDR2 is YFSETQ. V lost 4 bases, J lost 2 bases, and 13 bases lay in between.

The chain joins TRBV20-1 to TRBJ2-7; D is unresolved. With 6 bases removed from V and 0 bases from J, the gap between germline ends came to 3 bases. The CDR3 extends over 10 amino acids. Per germline, CDR1 DFQATT and CDR2 SNEGSKA (reference sequence). Written as DNA, the CDR3 is TGCAGTGCCAGCTCCTACGAGCAGTACTTC. As protein: CSASSYEQYF.

The chain is built from TRBV28 and TRBJ2-7; 9 bases are shared with TRBD1. This CDR3 contains 15 residues. V shed 3 bases, J shed 3 bases, and the junction held 6 bases outside the gene matches. CDR1 is MDHEN and CDR2 is SYDVKM in the germline V gene. CDR3 DNA: TGTGCCAGCAGTTTTGTAGGACAGGGGAGCTACGAGCAGTACTTC. This translates into CASSFVGQGSYEQYF.

The chain is built from TRBV10-3 and TRBJ2-7; 8 bases match TRBD2. The CDR3 runs 14 residues. In germline, CDR1 is ENHRY, CDR2 SYGVKD. V trimming: 2 bases; J trimming: 4 bases; junction bases outside the gene matches: 4. CDR3 sequence reads: CAISEREGLYEQYF. The CDR3 nucleotides read TGTGCCATCAGTGAGCGGGAGGGGCTTTACGAGCAGTACTTC.

The DNA for the CDR3 is TGTGCCAGCAGCGTAGTAGCGGGAGACCCAAGAGGGGAGCAGTTCTTC. This translates into CASSVVAGDPRGEQFF. The V call is TRBV9, the J call TRBJ2-1; 9 bases match TRBD2. V lost 0 bases to trimming and J lost 10 bases; unmatched junction nucleotides: 11. The CDR3 runs to 16 residues. Germline values: CDR1 SGDLS, CDR2 YYNGEE.

J is TRBJ2-5 and V is TRBV29-1; weak D call: TRBD1 (6 bases). V was clipped by 3 bases and J by 2 bases, with 19 bases between them. This CDR3 has 16 amino acids. CDR1 and CDR2 from the germline V gene are SQVTM and ANQGSEA. The CDR3 bases are TGCAGCGTTGATAGGGGGTCCGGGCGATCTCAAGAGACCCAGTACTTC. Its protein product is CSVDRGSGRSQETQYF.

The genes are TRBV11-3 and TRBJ1-2; D unclear. Trimming took 0 bases from V and 2 from J, leaving 10 bases between them. CDR3 size: 15 residues. The germline V gene has CDR1 SGHNT and CDR2 YENEEA. CDR3 residues: CASSLDGSPNYGYTF. DNA for the CDR3: TGTGCCAGCAGCTTAGACGGGAGCCCGAACTATGGCTACACCTTC.

The chain couples TRBV2 to TRBJ2-7; tentatively, D is TRBD1 (6 bases). The CDR3 sequence is 12 residues long. Trimming removed 8 bases at V and 6 bases at J, with 14 bases between. The germline V gene has CDR1 SNHLY and CDR2 FYNNEI. In nucleotides, the CDR3 is TGTGCCAGCCCTGGGGGCCTAGGCGAGCAGTACTTC. It specifies CASPGGLGEQYF.